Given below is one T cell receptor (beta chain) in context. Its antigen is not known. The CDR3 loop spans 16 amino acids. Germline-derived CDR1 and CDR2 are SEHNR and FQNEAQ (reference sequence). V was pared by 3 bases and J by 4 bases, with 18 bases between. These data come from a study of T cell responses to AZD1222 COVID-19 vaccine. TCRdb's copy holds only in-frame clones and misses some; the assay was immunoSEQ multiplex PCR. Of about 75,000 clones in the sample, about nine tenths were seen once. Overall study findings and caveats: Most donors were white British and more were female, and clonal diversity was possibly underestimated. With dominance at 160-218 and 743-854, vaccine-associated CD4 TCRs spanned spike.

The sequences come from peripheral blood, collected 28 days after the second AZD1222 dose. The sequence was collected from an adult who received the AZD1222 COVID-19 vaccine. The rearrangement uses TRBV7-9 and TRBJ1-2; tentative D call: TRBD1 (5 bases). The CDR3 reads CASSFRYGGSSYGYTF. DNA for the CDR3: TGTGCCAGCAGCTTCCGCTATGGGGGGTCTTCCTATGGCTACACCTTC.